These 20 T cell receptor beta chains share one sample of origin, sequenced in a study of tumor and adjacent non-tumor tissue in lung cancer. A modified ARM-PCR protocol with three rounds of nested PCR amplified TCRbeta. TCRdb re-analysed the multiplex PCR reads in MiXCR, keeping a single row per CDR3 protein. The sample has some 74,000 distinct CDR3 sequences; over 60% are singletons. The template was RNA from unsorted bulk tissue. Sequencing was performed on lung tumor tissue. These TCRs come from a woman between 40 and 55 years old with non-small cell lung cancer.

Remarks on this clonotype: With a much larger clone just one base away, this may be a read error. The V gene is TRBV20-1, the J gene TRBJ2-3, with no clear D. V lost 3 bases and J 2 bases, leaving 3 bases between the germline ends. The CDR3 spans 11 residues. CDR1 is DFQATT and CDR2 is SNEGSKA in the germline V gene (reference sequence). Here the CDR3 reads CSASATDTQYF. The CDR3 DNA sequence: TGCAGTGCTAGCGCCACAGATACGCAGTATTTT.

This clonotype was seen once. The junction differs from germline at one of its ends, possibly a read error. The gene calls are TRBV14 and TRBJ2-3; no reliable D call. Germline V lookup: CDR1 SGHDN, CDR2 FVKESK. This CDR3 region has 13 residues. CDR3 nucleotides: TGTACCAGCAGCCAATGCCTTACAGATACGCAGTATTTT. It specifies CTSSQCLTDTQYF.

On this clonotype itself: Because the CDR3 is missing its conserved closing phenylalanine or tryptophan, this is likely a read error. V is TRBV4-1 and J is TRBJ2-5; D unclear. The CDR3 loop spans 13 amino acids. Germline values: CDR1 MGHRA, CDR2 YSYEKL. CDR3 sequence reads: CASSHQRQVTQYS. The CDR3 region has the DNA TGCGCCAGCAGCCACCAGAGGCAAGTGACCCAGTACTCC.

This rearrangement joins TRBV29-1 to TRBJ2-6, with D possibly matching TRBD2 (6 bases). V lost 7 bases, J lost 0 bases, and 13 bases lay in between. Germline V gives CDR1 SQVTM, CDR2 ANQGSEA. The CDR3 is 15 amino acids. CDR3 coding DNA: TGCAGCGCTTCGACGGAGGGCTCTGGGGCCAACGTCCTGACTTTC. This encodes CSASTEGSGANVLTF.

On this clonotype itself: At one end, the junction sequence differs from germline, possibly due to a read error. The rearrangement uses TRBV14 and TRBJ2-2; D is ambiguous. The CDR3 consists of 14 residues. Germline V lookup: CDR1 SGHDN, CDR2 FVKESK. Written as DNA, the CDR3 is TGTACCAGTAGCCAATCTTCTCAGAGCGGGGAGCTGTTTTTT. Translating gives CTSSQSSQSGELFF.

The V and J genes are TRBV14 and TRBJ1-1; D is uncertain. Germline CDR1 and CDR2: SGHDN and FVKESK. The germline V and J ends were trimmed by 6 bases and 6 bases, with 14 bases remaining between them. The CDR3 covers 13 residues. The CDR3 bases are TGTGCCAGCAGTCTTGCGCTGAGCGCTGAAGCTTTCTTT. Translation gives CASSLALSAEAFF.

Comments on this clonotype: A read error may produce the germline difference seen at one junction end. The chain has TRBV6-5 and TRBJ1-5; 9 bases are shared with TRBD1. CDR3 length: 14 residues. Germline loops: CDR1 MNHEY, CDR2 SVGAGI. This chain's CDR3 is CASSYQTGGQPLHF. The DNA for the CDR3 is TGTGCCAGCAGCTACCAGACAGGGGGGCAGCCCCTGCATTTT.

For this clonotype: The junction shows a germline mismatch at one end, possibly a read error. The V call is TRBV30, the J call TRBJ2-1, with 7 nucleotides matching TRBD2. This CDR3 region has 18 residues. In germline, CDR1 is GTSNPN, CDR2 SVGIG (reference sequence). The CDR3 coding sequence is TGTGCTTGGAGTAAGGTCGGCGGGAGTGGGATTAGGCCCAATGAGCAGTTCTTC. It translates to CAWSKVGGSGIRPNEQFF.

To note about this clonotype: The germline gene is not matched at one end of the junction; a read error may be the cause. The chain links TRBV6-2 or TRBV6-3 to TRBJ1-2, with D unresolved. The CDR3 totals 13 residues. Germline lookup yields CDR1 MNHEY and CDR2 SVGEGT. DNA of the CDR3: TGTGCCAGCAGGAGTAACGGACTCACTGGCTACAATTTC. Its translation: CASRSNGLTGYNF.

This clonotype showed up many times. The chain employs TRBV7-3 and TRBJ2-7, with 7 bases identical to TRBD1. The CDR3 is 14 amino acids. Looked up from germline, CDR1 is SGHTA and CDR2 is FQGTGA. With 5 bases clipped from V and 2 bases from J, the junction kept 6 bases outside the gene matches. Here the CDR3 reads CASSISGQTYEQYF. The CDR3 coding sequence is TGTGCCAGCAGCATTTCGGGACAGACCTACGAGCAGTACTTC.

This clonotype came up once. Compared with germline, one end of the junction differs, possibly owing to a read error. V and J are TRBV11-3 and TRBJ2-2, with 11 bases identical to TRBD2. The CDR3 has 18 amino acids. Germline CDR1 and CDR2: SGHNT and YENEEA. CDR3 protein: CTSSLESTSGGFTGDLLF. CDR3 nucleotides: TGTACCAGCAGCTTAGAATCTACTAGCGGGGGATTCACCGGGGATCTGCTTTTT.

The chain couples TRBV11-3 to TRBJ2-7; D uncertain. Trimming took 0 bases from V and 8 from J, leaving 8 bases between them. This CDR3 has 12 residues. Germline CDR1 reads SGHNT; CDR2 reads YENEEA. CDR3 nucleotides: TGTGCCAGCAGCTTAGAGAGTGGCAAGCAGTACTTC. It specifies CASSLESGKQYF.

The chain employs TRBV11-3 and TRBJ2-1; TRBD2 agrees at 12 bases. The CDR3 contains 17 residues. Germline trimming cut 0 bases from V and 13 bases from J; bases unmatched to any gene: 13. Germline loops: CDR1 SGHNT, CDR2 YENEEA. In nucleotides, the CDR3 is TGTGCCAGCAGCTTAGAGTTGACTAGCGGGAGCAACAGTGAACAGTTCTTC. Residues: CASSLELTSGSNSEQFF.

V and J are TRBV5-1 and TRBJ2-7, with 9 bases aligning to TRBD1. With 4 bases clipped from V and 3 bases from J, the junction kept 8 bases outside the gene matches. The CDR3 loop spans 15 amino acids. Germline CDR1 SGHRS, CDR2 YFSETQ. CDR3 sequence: CASSPTGTGLYEQYF. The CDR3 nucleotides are TGCGCCAGCAGCCCGACCGGGACAGGGCTCTACGAGCAGTACTTC.

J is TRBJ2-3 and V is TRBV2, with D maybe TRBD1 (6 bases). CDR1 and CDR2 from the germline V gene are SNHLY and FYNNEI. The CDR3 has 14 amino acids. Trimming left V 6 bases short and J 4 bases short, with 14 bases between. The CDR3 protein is CASRPGHGPDTQYF. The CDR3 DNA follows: TGTGCCAGCAGACCGGGACATGGGCCAGATACGCAGTATTTT.

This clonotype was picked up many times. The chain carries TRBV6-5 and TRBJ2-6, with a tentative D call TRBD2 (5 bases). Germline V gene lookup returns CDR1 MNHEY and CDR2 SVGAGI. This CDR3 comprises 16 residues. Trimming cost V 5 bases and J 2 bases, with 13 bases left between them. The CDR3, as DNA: TGTGCCAGCAGTCGGGGATACGAGGCTGGGGCCAACGTCCTGACTTTC. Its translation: CASSRGYEAGANVLTF.

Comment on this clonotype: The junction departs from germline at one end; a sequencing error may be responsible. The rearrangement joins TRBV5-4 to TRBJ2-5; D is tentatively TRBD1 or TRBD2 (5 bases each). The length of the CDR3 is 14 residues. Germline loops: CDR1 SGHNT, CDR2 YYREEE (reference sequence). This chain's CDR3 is CVSSLAGTVETKYF. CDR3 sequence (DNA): TGTGTCAGCAGCTTGGCCGGGACGGTGGAGACCAAGTACTTC. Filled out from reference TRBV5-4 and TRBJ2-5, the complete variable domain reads ETGVTQSPTHLIKTRGQQVTLRCSSQSGHNTVSWYQQALGQGPQFIFQYYREEENGRGNFPPRFSGLQFPNYSSELNVNALELDDSALYLCVSSLAGTVETKYFGPGTRLLVL.

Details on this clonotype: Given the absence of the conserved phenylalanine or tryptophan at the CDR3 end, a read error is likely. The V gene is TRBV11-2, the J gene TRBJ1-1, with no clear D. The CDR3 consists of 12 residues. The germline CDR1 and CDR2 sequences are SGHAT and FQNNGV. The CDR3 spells CTSSNSEFEAFL. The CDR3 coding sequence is TGTACCAGCAGCAATTCGGAGTTTGAAGCTTTCCTT.

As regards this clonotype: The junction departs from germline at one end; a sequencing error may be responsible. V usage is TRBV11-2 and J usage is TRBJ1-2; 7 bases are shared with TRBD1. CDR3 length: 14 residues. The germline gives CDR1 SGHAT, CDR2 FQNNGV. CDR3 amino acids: CAISLPQGVYGYTF. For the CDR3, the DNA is TGTGCCATCAGCCTGCCTCAGGGGGTCTATGGCTACACCTTC. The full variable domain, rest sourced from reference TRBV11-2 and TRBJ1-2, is EAGVAQSPRYKIIEKRQSVAFWCNPISGHATLYWYQQILGQGPKLLIQFQNNGVVDDSQLPKDRFSAERLKGVDSTLKIQPAKLEDSAVYLCAISLPQGVYGYTFGSGTRLTVV.

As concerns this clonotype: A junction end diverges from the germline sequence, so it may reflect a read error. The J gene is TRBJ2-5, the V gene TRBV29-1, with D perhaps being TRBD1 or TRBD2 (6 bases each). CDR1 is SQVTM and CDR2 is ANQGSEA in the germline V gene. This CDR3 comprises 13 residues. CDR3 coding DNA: TGCAGCGTTCCCGGGGGCCTAGTGGAGACCCGGTACTTC. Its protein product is CSVPGGLVETRYF.